A single sample gave rise to the 18 T cell receptor beta chains below, sequenced in a study of T-cell reconstitution after alpha-beta-depleted transplantation in children. The library targeted TCRbeta and was prepared with unique molecular identifiers. TCRdb processed the PCR reads anew with MiXCR; each CDR3 protein has one entry. The data contain fewer than 450,000 distinct CDR3 sequences, 15% to 20% of them singletons. This specimen consisted of PBMCs, mostly from graft donor cells, obtained 360 days after TCRalphabeta/CD19-depleted stem cell transplant. These receptors came from a male patient aged 2-15 years who had a stem cell transplant for acute lymphoblastic leukemia, so the T cells may come from the graft donor.

The count of this clonotype is one. Being one base from a much bigger clone, this may be a read error. The rearrangement joins TRBV7-2 to TRBJ2-3; D may be TRBD1 (5 bases). The CDR3 extends over 13 amino acids. V was trimmed by 5 bases and J by 11 bases, leaving 17 bases between them. From germline, CDR1 is SGHTA and CDR2 FQGNSA. The CDR3 DNA sequence: TGTACCAGCAGCCCGAGCGCAGGACATATGCAGTATTTT. The encoded protein is CTSSPSAGHMQYF. Drawing the rest from reference TRBV7-2 and TRBJ2-3, the complete variable domain is GAGVSQSPSNKVTEKGKDVELRCDPISGHTALYWYRQSLGQGLEFLIYFQGNSAPDKSGLPSDRFSAERTGGSVSTLTIQRTQQEDSAVYLCTSSPSAGHMQYFGPGTRLTVL.

This clonotype has a count of ten or more. The chain joins TRBV29-1 to TRBJ1-1; no definite D call. V was clipped by 4 bases and J by 3 bases, with 9 bases between them. This CDR3 has 12 amino acids. CDR1 is SQVTM, CDR2 ANQGSEA, per germline. CDR3 in amino acids: CSVGRGDTEAFF. The CDR3 nucleotides read TGCAGCGTTGGACGTGGGGACACTGAAGCTTTCTTT.

In regard to this clonotype: It is likely a read error, because the conserved phenylalanine at the end of the CDR3 is missing. The gene calls are TRBV28 and TRBJ1-5, with D perhaps TRBD1 (5 bases). Germline lookup yields CDR1 MDHEN and CDR2 SYDVKM. The CDR3 consists of 13 residues. Trimming stripped 4 bases from V and 7 bases from J, with 11 bases between. Here the CDR3 reads CASSYVGGQPQHC. CDR3 nucleotide sequence: TGTGCCAGCAGTTATGTGGGGGGACAGCCCCAGCATTGT.

The rearrangement joins TRBV20-1 to TRBJ2-7; 10 nucleotides match TRBD1. J was trimmed by 3 bases and V by 4 bases; bases with no gene match: 6. CDR1 is DFQATT, CDR2 SNEGSKA, per germline (reference sequence). The CDR3 sequence is 14 residues long. The CDR3, as DNA: TGCAGTGCTACCGGGACAGGGGAAGGCTACGAGCAGTACTTC. Residues: CSATGTGEGYEQYF.

The rearrangement links TRBV7-9 to TRBJ1-1, with D maybe TRBD1 (6 bases). Germline CDR1 and CDR2: SEHNR and FQNEAQ (reference sequence). Trimming removed 5 bases at V and 7 bases at J, with 17 bases between. CDR3 length equals 14 residues. This chain's CDR3 is CASSRSHGQREAFF. The CDR3 DNA sequence: TGTGCCAGCAGCAGATCCCATGGACAGCGTGAAGCTTTCTTT.

In its sample, this clonotype was seen a few times. The rearrangement links TRBV13 to TRBJ2-1; D gene ambiguous. The V end was cut by 1 base, the J end by 0 bases, with 10 bases between. CDR1 PRHDT and CDR2 FYEKMQ come from the germline V gene (reference sequence). This CDR3 has 16 amino acids. Here the CDR3 reads CASSLAPGTSYNEQFF. The CDR3 DNA is TGTGCCAGCAGCTTAGCTCCGGGTACCTCCTACAATGAGCAGTTCTTC.

This clonotype was seen a handful of times. The gene calls are TRBV6-1 and TRBJ2-7; possible D gene TRBD2, 6 bases. V lost 0 bases and J 4 bases, leaving 16 bases between the germline ends. This CDR3 is 16 amino acids long. The germline V gene has CDR1 MNHNS and CDR2 SASEGT. The CDR3 DNA follows: TGTGCCAGCAGTGAAGCGTCCAGTGGAGGGTCTTACGAGCAGTACTTC. Translation: CASSEASSGGSYEQYF.

This chain uses TRBV20-1 with TRBJ1-1, with D possibly matching TRBD1 (6 bases). CDR1 DFQATT and CDR2 SNEGSKA come from the germline V gene (reference sequence). V was clipped by 6 bases and J by 0 bases, with 23 bases between them. This CDR3 has 17 residues. The CDR3 reads CSAPLNGGRSMNTEAFF. The CDR3 coding sequence is TGCAGTGCACCCCTAAATGGGGGGCGAAGCATGAACACTGAAGCTTTCTTT.

This clonotype was counted many times. The J gene is TRBJ2-3, the V gene TRBV20-1, with 9 bases that match TRBD1. Trimming at V came to 0 bases and at J to 6 bases, leaving 10 bases not matched to a gene. The germline V gene encodes CDR1 DFQATT and CDR2 SNEGSKA (reference sequence). The length of the CDR3 is 16 residues. The CDR3 protein is CSARDAGQGVWDTQYF. CDR3 DNA sequence: TGCAGTGCTAGAGATGCGGGACAGGGAGTTTGGGATACGCAGTATTTT.

This clonotype was seen a few times. V and J are TRBV7-2 and TRBJ2-3; unclear D gene. V was trimmed by 5 bases and J by 2 bases, leaving 5 bases between them. The CDR3 has 12 amino acids. The germline V gene encodes CDR1 SGHTA and CDR2 FQGNSA. CDR3 sequence: CASSRITDTQYF. DNA for the CDR3: TGTGCCAGCAGCCGTATCACAGATACGCAGTATTTT.

The V gene is TRBV5-1, the J gene TRBJ1-2, with TRBD1 identical over 7 bases. Germline values: CDR1 SGHRS, CDR2 YFSETQ. V was clipped by 3 bases and J by 3 bases; unmatched bases: 5. This CDR3 region has 14 residues. This chain's CDR3 is CASSSRTGYYGYTF. The CDR3, as DNA: TGCGCCAGCAGCTCCCGGACAGGCTACTATGGCTACACCTTC.

This clonotype showed up many times. The chain combines TRBV5-6 with TRBJ2-5, with D unresolved. This CDR3 spans 13 amino acids. Germline V CDR1 and CDR2: SGHDT, YYEEEE. Trimming left V 0 bases short and J 5 bases short, with 8 bases between. The chain's CDR3 is CASSLAIRETQYF. For the CDR3, the DNA is TGTGCCAGCAGCTTGGCGATTAGGGAGACCCAGTACTTC.

The chain has TRBV18 and TRBJ2-5; 10 nucleotides line up with TRBD1. Germline CDR1 is KGHSH and CDR2 is LQKENI. V was clipped by 8 bases and J by 11 bases; unmatched bases: 11. The CDR3 consists of 13 residues. CDR3 protein: CASAVEGQGSQYF. CDR3 coding DNA: TGTGCCAGCGCAGTAGAGGGACAGGGGTCACAGTACTTC.

This clonotype appeared many times. V gene TRBV5-4 combines with J gene TRBJ2-3, with 10 bases identical to TRBD2. The CDR3 extends over 14 amino acids. J lost 2 bases, V lost 9 bases, and 6 bases had no gene match. CDR1 SGHNT and CDR2 YYREEE come from the germline V gene (reference sequence). DNA for the CDR3: TGTGCCACCAGAGCGGGAGGGCTCACAGATACGCAGTATTTT. It specifies CATRAGGLTDTQYF.

A few counts support this clonotype. The genes are TRBV21-1 and TRBJ1-1. TRBV21-1 is a documented pseudogene. The CDR3 runs to 13 residues. As DNA, the CDR3 is TGTGCCAGCAGCACCAGAGTGAACACTGAAGCTTTCTTT. Its protein is CASSTRVNTEAFF.

The rearrangement links TRBV6-5 to TRBJ2-7; TRBD1 aligns across 7 bases. The CDR3 runs 14 residues. Trimming at V came to 0 bases and at J to 6 bases, leaving 5 bases not matched to a gene. Per germline, CDR1 MNHEY and CDR2 SVGAGI. CDR3 DNA sequence: TGTGCCAGCAGTTACTCCGGGACAGAAATCGAGCAGTACTTC. This encodes CASSYSGTEIEQYF.

This clonotype was picked up many times. The CDR3 region has the DNA TGCGCCAGCAGTGTACAGGGGAACTACGAGCAGTACTTC. It is translated as CASSVQGNYEQYF. This chain connects TRBV5-1 to TRBJ2-7; 7 bases line up with TRBD1. In germline, CDR1 is SGHRS, CDR2 YFSETQ. J lost 3 bases, V lost 5 bases, and 5 bases had no gene match. CDR3 size: 13 residues.

This clonotype was seen a few times. The chain links TRBV4-2 to TRBJ2-7; D not certain. The V end was cut by 1 base, the J end by 3 bases, with 10 bases between. The CDR3 has 14 residues. Germline loops: CDR1 LGHNA, CDR2 YNFKEQ. The CDR3 DNA sequence: TGTGCCAGCAGCCAAGCGAAGGTGGGCTACGAGCAGTACTTC. Its protein product is CASSQAKVGYEQYF.